A single sample gave rise to the 14 T cell receptor beta chains below, sequenced in a study of blood T cell repertoires in COVID-19. Some clones are missing from TCRdb's copy, which holds only in-frame ones; the method was immunoSEQ multiplex PCR. The data show over 80,000 clones, with around nine tenths seen just once and about 1.7% held by the top ten. Material: peripheral blood. The receptors were sampled from a man aged 60-69 years with acute or convalescent COVID-19.

The V and J genes are TRBV19 and TRBJ1-3, with unresolved D. Deletions cut 6 bases from V and 0 bases from J, with 12 bases between. This CDR3 has 15 amino acids. CDR1 and CDR2 from the germline V gene are LNHDA and SQIVND (reference sequence). CDR3 bases: TGTGCCAGTAGCAGGCGTGAGAGCTCTGGAAACACCATATATTTT. Amino acids: CASSRRESSGNTIYF.

This chain uses TRBV6-5 with TRBJ1-3, with 7 bases identical to TRBD1. The length of the CDR3 is 15 residues. Germline V gene lookup returns CDR1 MNHEY and CDR2 SVGAGI. The V and J ends lost 2 bases and 3 bases, in that order; junction bases with no gene match: 4. CDR3 amino acids: CASSYDYRGGNTIYF. The DNA for the CDR3 is TGTGCCAGCAGTTACGATTACAGGGGTGGAAACACCATATATTTT.

The chain is built from TRBV2 and TRBJ2-3; 12 bases fit TRBD2. V was pared by 5 bases and J by 2 bases, with 8 bases of the junction left unmatched. Germline V lookup: CDR1 SNHLY, CDR2 FYNNEI. The CDR3 contains 17 residues. The CDR3 sequence: CASSRWTSGDDTDTQYF. The CDR3 DNA is TGTGCCAGCAGTCGTTGGACTAGCGGGGATGACACAGATACGCAGTATTTT.

This clone was found a few times. This chain uses TRBV5-1 with TRBJ1-2; no firm D call. Trimming stripped 0 bases from V and 5 bases from J, with 17 bases between. Looked up from germline, CDR1 is SGHRS and CDR2 is YFSETQ. The CDR3 spans 16 residues. The CDR3 loop reads CASSLDDNALGYGYTF. The CDR3 DNA is TGCGCCAGCAGCTTGGATGACAATGCCCTCGGATATGGCTACACCTTC.

The chain couples TRBV11-3 to TRBJ1-2; maybe TRBD1 (6 bases). This CDR3 region has 13 residues. V lost 5 bases and J lost 8, with 15 bases in between. CDR1 and CDR2 (germline): SGHNT, YENEEA. CDR3 nucleotides: TGTGCCAGCAGCGCAAACAGGGCCCGGGGCTACACCTTC. It translates to CASSANRARGYTF.

The count of this clone is one. The V and J genes are TRBV19 and TRBJ1-3, with D perhaps matching TRBD1 (5 bases). CDR1 and CDR2 from the germline V gene are LNHDA and SQIVND (reference sequence). With 3 bases removed from V and 7 bases from J, the gap between germline ends came to 13 bases. This CDR3 has 14 residues. The CDR3 DNA reads TGTGCCAGTAGTATCAACAACCAGGGCAACACCATATATTTT. Translating it yields CASSINNQGNTIYF. Looking up the rest from reference TRBV19 and TRBJ1-3 gives the full variable domain: DGGITQSPKYLFRKEGQNVTLSCEQNLNHDAMYWYRQDPGQGLRLIYYSQIVNDFQKGDIAEGYSVSREKKESFPLTVTSAQKNPTAFYLCASSINNQGNTIYFGEGSWLTVV.

As to this clone: The sample contains more than one DNA sequence encoding this CDR3. This chain joins TRBV6-4 and TRBJ2-6; 10 nucleotides match TRBD2. With 0 bases clipped from V and 1 base from J, the junction kept 0 bases outside the gene matches. From germline, CDR1 is MRHNA and CDR2 SNTAGT. CDR3 size: 17 residues. In DNA, the CDR3 is TGTGCCAGCAGTGACTCGACTAGCGGGTCTGGGGCCAACGTCCTGACTTTC. The encoded protein is CASSDSTSGSGANVLTF.

This clone occurred a few times. CDR3 nucleotide sequence: TGTGCCAGCAGCTTCGACTTCTCTGGAAACACCATATATTTT. The encoded protein is CASSFDFSGNTIYF. The rearrangement uses TRBV7-2 and TRBJ1-3; D unresolved. CDR1 is SGHTA and CDR2 is FQGNSA in the germline V gene. V shed 3 bases and J shed 0 bases, with 6 bases lying between them. The CDR3 has 14 residues.

V is TRBV19 and J is TRBJ2-1; 12 bases map to TRBD2. This CDR3 has 14 residues. V was pared by 5 bases and J by 8 bases, with 4 bases of the junction left unmatched. Germline CDR1 and CDR2: LNHDA and SQIVND (reference sequence). The CDR3 coding sequence is TGTGCCAGTAGTGGGACTAGCGGGTCTGATGAGCAGTTCTTC. Protein: CASSGTSGSDEQFF.

V and J are TRBV9 and TRBJ2-3, with 9 bases matching TRBD1. V shed 0 bases and J 6 bases; nucleotides not matched to a gene: 8. The germline CDR1 and CDR2 sequences are SGDLS and YYNGEE. This CDR3 contains 16 residues. The CDR3 region is CASSVAWGQGLDTQYF. In nucleotides, the CDR3 is TGTGCCAGCAGCGTAGCTTGGGGACAGGGTTTGGATACGCAGTATTTT.

The rearrangement links TRBV7-8 to TRBJ2-7; TRBD1 agrees at 7 bases. The CDR3 loop spans 13 amino acids. Germline assignment: CDR1 SGHVS and CDR2 FQNEAQ. J lost 3 bases, V lost 5 bases, and 4 bases had no gene match. The CDR3 is CASSRDSDYEQYF. CDR3 DNA: TGTGCCAGCAGCCGGGACAGCGACTACGAGCAGTACTTC.

This sequence joins TRBV27 and TRBJ2-5; perhaps TRBD2 as D (5 bases). The ends were cut back, 7 bases at V and 5 bases at J, with 14 bases in the middle. The CDR3 loop spans 13 amino acids. CDR1 is MNHEY, CDR2 SMNVEV, per germline (reference sequence). CDR3 amino acids: CASTTVPGETQYF. CDR3 DNA: TGTGCCAGCACCACCGTCCCGGGGGAGACCCAGTACTTC.

The gene calls are TRBV4-3 and TRBJ2-4; TRBD2 might be the D (5 bases). CDR3 size: 15 residues. V lost 2 bases, J lost 5 bases, and 13 bases lay in between. Germline V CDR1 and CDR2: LGHNA, YSLEER. The CDR3 reads CASSQYGLPQNIQYF. CDR3 sequence (DNA): TGCGCCAGCAGCCAATATGGACTCCCACAAAACATTCAGTACTTC.

The V gene is TRBV5-1, the J gene TRBJ2-5; 8 bases agree with TRBD2. Germline-derived CDR1 and CDR2 are SGHRS and YFSETQ. CDR3 length equals 16 residues. The V and J ends lost 0 bases and 7 bases, in that order; junction bases with no gene match: 11. This CDR3 is CASSLEVAGGSGTQYF. DNA for the CDR3: TGCGCCAGCAGCTTGGAAGTTGCGGGGGGCTCCGGGACCCAGTACTTC.